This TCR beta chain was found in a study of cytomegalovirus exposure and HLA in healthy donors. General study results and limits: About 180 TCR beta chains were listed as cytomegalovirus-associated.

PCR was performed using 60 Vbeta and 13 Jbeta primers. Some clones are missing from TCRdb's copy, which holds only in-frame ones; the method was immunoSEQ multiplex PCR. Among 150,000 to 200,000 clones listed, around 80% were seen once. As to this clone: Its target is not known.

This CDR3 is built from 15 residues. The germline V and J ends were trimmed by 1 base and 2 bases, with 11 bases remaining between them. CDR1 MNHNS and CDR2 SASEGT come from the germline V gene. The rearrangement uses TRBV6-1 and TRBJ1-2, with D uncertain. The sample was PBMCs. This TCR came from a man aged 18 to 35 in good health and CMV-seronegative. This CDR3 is CASSEVSGENYGYTF. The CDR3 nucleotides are TGTGCCAGCAGTGAAGTATCCGGAGAGAACTATGGCTACACCTTC.